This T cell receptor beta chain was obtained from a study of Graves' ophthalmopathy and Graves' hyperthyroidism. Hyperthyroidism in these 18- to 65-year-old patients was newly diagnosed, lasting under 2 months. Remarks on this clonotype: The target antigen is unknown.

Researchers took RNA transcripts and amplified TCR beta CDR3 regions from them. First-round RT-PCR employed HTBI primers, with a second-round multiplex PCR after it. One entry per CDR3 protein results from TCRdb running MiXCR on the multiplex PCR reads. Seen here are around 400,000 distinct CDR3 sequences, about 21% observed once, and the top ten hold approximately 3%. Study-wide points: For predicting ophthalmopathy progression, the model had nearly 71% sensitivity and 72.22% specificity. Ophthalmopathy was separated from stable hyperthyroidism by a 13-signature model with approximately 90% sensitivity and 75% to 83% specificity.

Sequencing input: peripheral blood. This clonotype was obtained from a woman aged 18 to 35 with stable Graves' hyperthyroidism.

The CDR3 bases are TGTGCCTGGAGTGGGCTAGCGGGTAACACCGGGGAGCTGTTTTTT. This sequence encodes CAWSGLAGNTGELFF. V and J are TRBV30 and TRBJ2-2, with 8 bases aligning to TRBD2. Germline CDR1 reads GTSNPN; CDR2 reads SVGIG (reference sequence). Trimming took 1 base from V and 2 from J; bases not matched to a gene: 3. This CDR3 contains 15 residues.